This T cell receptor beta chain was obtained from a study of post-analysis software for immune sequencing data. The overall study: Clinical courses comprised relapsing-remitting, secondary progressive and progressive-relapsing multiple sclerosis. General observations from the study: When patients were compared with controls, 4 or 5 TRBV segments were more frequent, TRBV5-6, TRBV5-1 and TRBV20-1 among them.

V lost 4 bases and J lost 7, with 18 bases in between. Germline V gene data show CDR1 as SGDLS and CDR2 as YYNGEE. The CDR3 consists of 15 residues. Details on this clonotype: Its antigen is not identified.

The library was made from cDNA and included unique molecular identifiers. Some 500,000 cDNA molecules were recovered from an input of 1 to 10 million T cells. From the PCR reads, TCRdb called clonotypes with MiXCR, one entry per CDR3 protein. The sample lists 600,000 to 700,000 distinct CDR3 sequences; around 60% were seen once. The chain couples TRBV9 to TRBJ2-1; a possible D gene is TRBD2 (6 bases). Specimen: blood. The receptor's source is a girl aged 2 to 10 with multiple sclerosis. The CDR3 nucleotides read TGTGCCAGCAGCCCCATCCCCAGCGGAGGGAATGAGCAGTTCTTC. Residues: CASSPIPSGGNEQFF.